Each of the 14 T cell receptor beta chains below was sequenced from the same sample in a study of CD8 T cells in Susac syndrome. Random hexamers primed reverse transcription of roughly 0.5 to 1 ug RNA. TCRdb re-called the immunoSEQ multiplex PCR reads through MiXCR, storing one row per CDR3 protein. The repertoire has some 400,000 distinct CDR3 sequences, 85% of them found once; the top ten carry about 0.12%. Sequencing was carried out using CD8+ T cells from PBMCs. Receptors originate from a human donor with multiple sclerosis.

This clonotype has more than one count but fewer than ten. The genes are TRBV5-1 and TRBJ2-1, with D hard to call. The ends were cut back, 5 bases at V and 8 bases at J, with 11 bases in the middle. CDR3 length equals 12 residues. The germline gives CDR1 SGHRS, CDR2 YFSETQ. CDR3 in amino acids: CASRTDIDEQFF. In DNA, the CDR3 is TGCGCCAGCAGAACTGATATCGATGAGCAGTTCTTC. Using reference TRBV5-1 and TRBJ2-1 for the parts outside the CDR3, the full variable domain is KAGVTQTPRYLIKTRGQQVTLSCSPISGHRSVSWYQQTPGQGLQFLFEYFSETQRNKGNFPGRFSGRQFSNSRSEMNVSTLELGDSALYLCASRTDIDEQFFGPGTRLTVL.

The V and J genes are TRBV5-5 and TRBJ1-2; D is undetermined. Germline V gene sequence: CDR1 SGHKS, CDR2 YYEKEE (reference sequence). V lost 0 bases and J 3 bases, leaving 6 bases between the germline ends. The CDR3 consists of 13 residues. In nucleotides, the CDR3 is TGTGCCAGCAGCTTGGCCGAACACTATGGCTACACCTTC. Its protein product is CASSLAEHYGYTF.

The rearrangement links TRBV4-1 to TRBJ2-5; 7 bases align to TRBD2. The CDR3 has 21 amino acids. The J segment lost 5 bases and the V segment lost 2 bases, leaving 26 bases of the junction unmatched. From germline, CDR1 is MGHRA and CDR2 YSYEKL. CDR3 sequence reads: CASSQFNSLRDYRRFMETQYF. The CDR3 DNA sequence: TGCGCCAGCAGCCAATTCAACTCACTCCGGGACTACCGTAGGTTTATGGAGACCCAGTACTTC.

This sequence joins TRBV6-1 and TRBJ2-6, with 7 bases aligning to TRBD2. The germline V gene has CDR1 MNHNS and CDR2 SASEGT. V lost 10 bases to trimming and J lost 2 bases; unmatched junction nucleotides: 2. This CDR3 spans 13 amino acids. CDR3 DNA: TGTGCCACTGGACTAGCTGGGGCCAACGTCCTGACTTTC. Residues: CATGLAGANVLTF.

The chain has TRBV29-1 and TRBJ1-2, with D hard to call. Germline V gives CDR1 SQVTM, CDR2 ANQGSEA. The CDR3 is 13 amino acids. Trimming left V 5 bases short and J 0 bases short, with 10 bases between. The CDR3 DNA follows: TGCAGCGTTCCCCTAGTGGCTAACTATGGCTACACCTTC. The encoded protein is CSVPLVANYGYTF.

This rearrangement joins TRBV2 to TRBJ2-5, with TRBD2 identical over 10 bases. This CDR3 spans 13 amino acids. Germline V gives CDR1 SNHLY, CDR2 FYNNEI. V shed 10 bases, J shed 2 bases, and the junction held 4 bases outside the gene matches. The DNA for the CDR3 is TGTGCCATCGGGACTAGCGAACAAGAGACCCAGTACTTC. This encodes CAIGTSEQETQYF. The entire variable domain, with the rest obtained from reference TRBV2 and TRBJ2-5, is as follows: EPEVTQTPSHQVTQMGQEVILRCVPISNHLYFYWYRQILGQKVEFLVSFYNNEISEKSEIFDDQFSVERPDGSNFTLKIRSTKLEDSAMYFCAIGTSEQETQYFGPGTRLLVL.

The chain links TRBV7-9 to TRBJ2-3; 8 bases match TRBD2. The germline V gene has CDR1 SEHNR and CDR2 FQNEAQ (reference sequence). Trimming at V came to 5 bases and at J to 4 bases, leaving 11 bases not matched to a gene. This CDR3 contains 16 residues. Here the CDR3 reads CASSGFDREGPDTQYF. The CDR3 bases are TGTGCCAGCAGCGGGTTCGACCGGGAGGGCCCAGATACGCAGTATTTT. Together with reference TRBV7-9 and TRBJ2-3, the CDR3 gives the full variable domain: DTGVSQNPRHKITKRGQNVTFRCDPISEHNRLYWYRQTLGQGPEFLTYFQNEAQLEKSRLLSDRFSAERPKGSFSTLEIQRTEQGDSAMYLCASSGFDREGPDTQYFGPGTRLTVL.

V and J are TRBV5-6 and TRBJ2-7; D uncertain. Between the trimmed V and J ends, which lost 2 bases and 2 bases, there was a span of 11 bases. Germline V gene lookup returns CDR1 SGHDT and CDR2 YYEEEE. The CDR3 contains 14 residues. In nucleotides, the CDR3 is TGTGCCAGCAGCTTCGGGTCAGCTGCCTACGAGCAGTACTTC. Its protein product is CASSFGSAAYEQYF.

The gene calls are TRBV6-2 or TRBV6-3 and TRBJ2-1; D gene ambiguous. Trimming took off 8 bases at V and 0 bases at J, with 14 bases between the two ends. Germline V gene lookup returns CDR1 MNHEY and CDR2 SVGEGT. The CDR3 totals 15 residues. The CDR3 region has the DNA TGTGCCAGCGGCCCCGCGGATAGCTCCTACAATGAGCAGTTCTTC. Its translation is CASGPADSSYNEQFF.

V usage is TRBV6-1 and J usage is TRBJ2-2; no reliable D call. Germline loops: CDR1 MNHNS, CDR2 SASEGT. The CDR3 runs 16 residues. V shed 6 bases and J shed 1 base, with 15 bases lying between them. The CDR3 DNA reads TGTGCCAGCAGCTGGCAACGTAGCATGAACACCGGGGAGCTGTTTTTT. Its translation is CASSWQRSMNTGELFF.

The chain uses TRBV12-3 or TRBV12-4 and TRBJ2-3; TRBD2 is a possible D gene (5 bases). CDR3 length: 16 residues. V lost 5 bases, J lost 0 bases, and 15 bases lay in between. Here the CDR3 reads CASSHDGGTSTDTQYF. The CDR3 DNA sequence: TGTGCCAGCAGTCACGACGGAGGAACTAGCACAGATACGCAGTATTTT.

The CDR3 is CSATSRQAYEQYF. CDR3 nucleotide sequence: TGCAGTGCTACCTCGAGGCAGGCCTACGAGCAGTACTTC. This chain joins TRBV20-1 and TRBJ2-7; unclear D gene. The CDR3 has 13 residues. V shed 4 bases and J shed 2 bases, with 12 bases lying between them. The germline gives CDR1 DFQATT, CDR2 SNEGSKA (reference sequence).

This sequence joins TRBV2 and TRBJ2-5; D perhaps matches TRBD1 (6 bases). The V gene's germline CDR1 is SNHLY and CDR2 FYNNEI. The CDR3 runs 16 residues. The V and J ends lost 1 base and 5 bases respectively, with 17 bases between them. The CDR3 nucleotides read TGTGCCAGCAGTGAAGGGACAGTCCTACCCCAGGAGACCCAGTACTTC. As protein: CASSEGTVLPQETQYF. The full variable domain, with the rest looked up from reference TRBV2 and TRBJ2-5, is EPEVTQTPSHQVTQMGQEVILRCVPISNHLYFYWYRQILGQKVEFLVSFYNNEISEKSEIFDDQFSVERPDGSNFTLKIRSTKLEDSAMYFCASSEGTVLPQETQYFGPGTRLLVL.

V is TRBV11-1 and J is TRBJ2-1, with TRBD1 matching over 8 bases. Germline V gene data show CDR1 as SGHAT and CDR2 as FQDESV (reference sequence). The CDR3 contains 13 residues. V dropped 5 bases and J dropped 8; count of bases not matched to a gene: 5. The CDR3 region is CASSPTGDHEQFF. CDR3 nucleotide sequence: TGTGCCAGCAGCCCGACAGGGGACCATGAGCAGTTCTTC.